This T cell receptor beta chain was identified in a study of OX40 agonist ivuxolimab in advanced cancers. Study-wide results and caveats: Normalized expansion of T-cell clones was also low for some nonresponders.

V shed 3 bases and J shed 1 base, with 10 bases lying between them. Germline V gene sequence: CDR1 LNHNV, CDR2 YYDKDF (reference sequence). The CDR3 totals 15 residues. As for this clone: As yet, its antigen is unknown.

Profiling relied on immunoSEQ multiplex PCR, and the TCRdb table lists in-frame clones only, not all of them. The sample carries some 16,000 clones, approximately 78% recorded once. V and J are TRBV15 and TRBJ1-5, with D tentatively TRBD1 (6 bases). The source is an adult with an advanced solid tumor such as melanoma, head and neck, liver or kidney cancer. The specimen was CD4+ or CD8+ T cells sorted from blood, collected in a trial of the OX40 agonist ivuxolimab. CDR3 in amino acids: CATSRFTGSNQPQHF. CDR3 bases: TGTGCCACCAGCAGGTTTACAGGGAGCAATCAGCCCCAGCATTTT. The entire variable domain, with the rest obtained from reference TRBV15 and TRBJ1-5, is as follows: DAMVIQNPRYQVTQFGKPVTLSCSQTLNHNVMYWYQQKSSQAPKLLFHYYDKDFNNEADTPDNFQSRRPNTSFCFLDIRSPGLGDTAMYLCATSRFTGSNQPQHFGDGTRLSIL.